Below, 13 T cell receptor beta chains from the same sample are listed, as sequenced in a study of graft-versus-host responses after intestinal transplantation. Sequenced by immunoSEQ multiplex PCR; TCRdb stores in-frame clones only, minus some. The sample carries fewer than 110,000 clones, 80% to 95% recorded once. These TCRs' antigens remain unknown. The source material was unstimulated CD8+ T cells sorted from spleen or lymph node cells, sampled before intestinal transplant. These receptors were collected from a human donor who received an intestinal transplant.

This sequence joins TRBV7-2 and TRBJ2-1; the D gene is possibly TRBD1 (5 bases). This CDR3 is 16 amino acids long. The V end was cut by 4 bases, the J end by 4 bases, with 17 bases between. Germline CDR1 reads SGHTA; CDR2 reads FQGNSA. Written as DNA, the CDR3 is TGTGCCAGCAGCTCCACGCGGACGACAGTATACAATGAGCAGTTCTTC. Amino acid sequence: CASSSTRTTVYNEQFF.

V and J are TRBV7-9 and TRBJ1-1; D is unresolved. This CDR3 has 12 amino acids. V was cut by 4 bases and J by 5 bases, with 8 bases left in between. Germline CDR1 is SEHNR and CDR2 is FQNEAQ (reference sequence). CDR3 in amino acids: CASSWEGTEAFF. The CDR3, as DNA: TGTGCCAGCAGCTGGGAGGGAACTGAAGCTTTCTTT.

Only one count was recorded for this clone. This chain links TRBV9 with TRBJ2-3; the D is unclear. Germline V lookup: CDR1 SGDLS, CDR2 YYNGEE. V lost 6 bases, J lost 1 base, and 9 bases lay in between. The length of the CDR3 is 13 residues. The CDR3 protein is CASKGGRTDTQYF. In DNA, the CDR3 is TGTGCCAGCAAAGGTGGTCGCACAGATACGCAGTATTTT.

V is TRBV4-1 and J is TRBJ2-7, with D perhaps matching TRBD1 (6 bases). The germline V gene has CDR1 MGHRA and CDR2 YSYEKL. The CDR3 sequence is 14 residues long. V was pared by 1 base and J by 2 bases, with 9 bases between. CDR3 bases: TGCGCCAGCAGCCAAGGGGACAATACCTACGAGCAGTACTTC. Amino acids: CASSQGDNTYEQYF.

The rearrangement uses TRBV11-2 and TRBJ1-2; 10 nucleotides line up with TRBD1. Germline CDR1 is SGHAT and CDR2 is FQNNGV. With 0 bases clipped from V and 6 bases from J, the junction kept 4 bases outside the gene matches. The CDR3 is made up of 15 amino acids. For the CDR3, the DNA is TGTGCCAGCAGCTTAGATTTGGGACAGGGGAATGGCTACACCTTC. Translation gives CASSLDLGQGNGYTF.

The V call is TRBV6-5, the J call TRBJ1-1; D is perhaps TRBD1 (6 bases). This CDR3 is 14 amino acids long. Looked up from germline, CDR1 is MNHEY and CDR2 is SVGAGI. V lost 7 bases and J 3 bases, leaving 15 bases between the germline ends. The CDR3 nucleotides read TGTGCCAGCAAGGTCTCAGGGGCGGACACTGAAGCTTTCTTT. It codes for CASKVSGADTEAFF.

The chain joins TRBV11-2 to TRBJ2-2, with D perhaps TRBD2 (6 bases). Trimming pared 1 base from V and 6 bases from J, leaving 15 bases between. Germline CDR1 SGHAT, CDR2 FQNNGV. The CDR3 contains 16 residues. The CDR3 DNA reads as TGTGCCAGCAGCTTAGGGGTCGGGGGTACCGCCGGGGAGCTGTTTTTT. Protein: CASSLGVGGTAGELFF.

The J gene is TRBJ2-7, the V gene TRBV27; D could derive from TRBD1 or TRBD2 (5 bases each). The germline V gene encodes CDR1 MNHEY and CDR2 SMNVEV (reference sequence). The V and J ends lost 3 bases and 2 bases respectively, with 8 bases between them. This CDR3 has 13 residues. CDR3 DNA: TGTGCCAGCAGTTTCGGGGCCGCCTACGAGCAGTACTTC. The encoded protein is CASSFGAAYEQYF.

The genes are TRBV27 and TRBJ1-1; D ambiguous. Looked up from germline, CDR1 is MNHEY and CDR2 is SMNVEV (reference sequence). The CDR3 runs to 11 residues. Trimming took 3 bases from V and 9 from J, leaving 8 bases between them. CDR3 sequence reads: CASSLFDQAFF. In DNA form, the CDR3 reads TGTGCCAGCAGTTTGTTTGACCAAGCTTTCTTT.

The table lists this clone with a count of one. This rearrangement joins TRBV13 to TRBJ2-1, with 14 bases lining up with TRBD2. The germline V gene has CDR1 PRHDT and CDR2 FYEKMQ (reference sequence). V trimming: 5 bases; J trimming: 0 bases; junction bases outside the gene matches: 6. The CDR3 runs 18 residues. The DNA for the CDR3 is TGTGCCAGCAGCGGACTAGCGGGGGGACTGAGCTCCTACAATGAGCAGTTCTTC. Its translation: CASSGLAGGLSSYNEQFF.

This chain joins TRBV2 and TRBJ2-3, with 15 positions matching TRBD2. The length of the CDR3 is 17 residues. The germline CDR1 and CDR2 sequences are SNHLY and FYNNEI. The V and J ends lost 4 bases and 2 bases, in that order; junction bases with no gene match: 4. This CDR3 reads CASSVGTSGGYTDTQYF. In nucleotides, the CDR3 is TGTGCCAGCAGTGTAGGGACTAGCGGGGGGTACACAGATACGCAGTATTTT.

The chain combines TRBV6-6 with TRBJ1-6, with D uncertain. CDR3 length equals 14 residues. The germline V and J ends were trimmed by 0 bases and 9 bases, with 9 bases remaining between them. Germline CDR1 is MNHNY and CDR2 is SVGAGI (reference sequence). The CDR3 protein is CASSYSNQPSPLHF. In DNA form, the CDR3 reads TGTGCCAGCAGTTACTCGAATCAGCCTTCACCCCTCCACTTT.

This clone occurred once. The V gene is TRBV27, the J gene TRBJ2-3; D ambiguous. CDR1 is MNHEY, CDR2 SMNVEV, per germline (reference sequence). This CDR3 comprises 16 residues. V was shortened by 2 bases and J by 3 bases, with 15 bases between the two germline ends. Here the CDR3 reads CASSLGLGSTTDTQYF. In DNA form, the CDR3 reads TGTGCCAGCAGTTTAGGTCTGGGTTCAACTACAGATACGCAGTATTTT.